This section outlines one TCR beta chain sequence together with its context. Its antigen remains unidentified. The V gene lost 3 bases and the J gene lost 5 bases, with 7 bases spanning the gap. This CDR3 is built from 12 residues. Germline CDR1 and CDR2: SGHTA and FQGNSA. These data belong to a study of cytomegalovirus exposure and HLA in healthy donors. Findings and caveats of the study: Sequence variants that were highly shared formed a cluster that was likely a sequencing artifact. Associated with cytomegalovirus, according to the listing, were fewer than 200 TCR beta chains. The majority of TCR sequences were rare, yet some public TCRs appeared in many donors.

Use of 60 Vbeta and 13 Jbeta primers characterized the PCR. The data were produced by immunoSEQ multiplex PCR, yet TCRdb's version contains in-frame clones alone and is incomplete. The table includes about 120,000 clones, 70% to 80% detected once. Unrecorded immune exposures were likely, despite nominal health at sampling. The sequenced sample consisted of PBMCs. The V call is TRBV7-2, the J call TRBJ2-5; the D is unclear. The sequence was obtained from a woman aged 40 to 49 in good health and CMV-seropositive. CDR3 nucleotides: TGTGCCAGCAGCTTTAAACGGGAGACCCAGTACTTC. This translates into CASSFKRETQYF.